This T cell receptor beta chain was captured in a study of blood T cell repertoires in COVID-19 (dated by TCRdb to about 2020). Regarding the research as a whole: Samples covering the acute and convalescent phases of COVID-19 were provided by collaborators in the United States, Italy and Spain. The material from the prospective study consisted of cDNA or gDNA derived from T cells, B-cell-depleted T cells, or PBMCs. The dataset comprised deeply sampled blood TCRbeta repertoires from subjects exposed to, actively infected with, or recovered from COVID-19. A freely available public database, intended as a resource for researchers studying the immune response to SARS-CoV-2, is where the repertoires were released. The samples were drawn from two sources: the first 160 participants of the ongoing ImmuneRACE study, and approximately 1,300 subjects contributed by 6 global collaborators. Sample metadata almost always included a de-identified subject ID, COVID-19 status, age in years and sex. Where HLA class I and class II types were available, the types were taken from metadata supplied by the sample provider, not from assay-based typing.

TCRbeta CDR3 regions were amplified from genomic DNA using the immunoSEQ Assay, a bias-controlled multiplex PCR. The paper's processing steps were these. Within the assay, amplification of reference gene primers was used to estimate how many nucleated cells each sample contained. Sequence reads were collapsed and filtered to measure the absolute abundance of every unique TCRbeta CDR3 rearrangement. For each sample, productive Simpson clonality was calculated by taking the square root of Simpson's diversity index across productive rearrangements. TCRdb retrieved this table from immuneACCESS and kept in-frame rearrangements only. Not all clones are present; in checked studies, unresolved V genes account for under half, and no reason is known for the remainder. V and J calls and clone size come straight from that table; D and trimming were deduced from the DNA. Within this sample are around 96,000 clones, with about 95% of them counted one time only. The top ten clonotypes cover around 4.2% of the sample.

At the junction V is shortened by 2 bases and J by 4 bases; bases outside the gene matches: 0. The CDR3 holds 13 amino acids from the cysteine to the phenylalanine. The read is trimmed to its CDR3 DNA, 39 bases read in frame from base 1. CDR1 and CDR2 (PRHDT, FYEKMQ) derive from the germline V gene (reference sequence). Summary of the overall study and its limitations: Clinical and demographic metadata were provided uncurated, with the amount varying by source and participant.

To note about this clone: Its antigen is unknown. Base qualities were left out, and no much larger clone turns up one base away. Other nucleotide sequences from this sample produce the same CDR3.

Collaborating institutions collected whole blood in K2EDTA tubes following their own protocols. Collaborator samples were shipped for TCRbeta analysis as frozen whole blood, isolated PBMCs, or DNA extracted from either sample type. The chain employs TRBV13 and TRBJ2-3, with 7 central nucleotides matching TRBD2. Sequenced material: peripheral blood. The sequence was obtained from a human donor with active COVID-19. The donor label of this sample is uncertain. The DNA is TGTGCCAGCAGCTTAAGCGGGGCAGATACGCAGTATTTT. Translated, it gives CASSLSGADTQYF.